This T cell receptor beta chain stems from a study of T cell responses to AZD1222 COVID-19 vaccine. General study results and limits: A mostly white British donor set with more females was recruited, and clonal diversity was possibly underestimated.

Per germline, CDR1 LGHNA and CDR2 YNFKEQ. Deletions cut 4 bases from V and 7 bases from J, with 11 bases between. CDR3 length equals 14 residues. Sequencing was performed with immunoSEQ multiplex PCR; in TCRdb, only in-frame clones are kept and a portion is missing. Among about 150,000 clones listed, about 86% were seen once. With respect to this clone: Antigen unknown.

Analyses pooled second doses at about 4 or about 12 weeks. This TCR was sampled from an adult who received the AZD1222 COVID-19 vaccine. This chain joins TRBV4-2 and TRBJ1-6; D is possibly TRBD1 (5 bases). The sequenced sample was peripheral blood, obtained 28 days after the second AZD1222 dose. The CDR3 is CASSLQGDNSPLHF. Written as DNA, the CDR3 is TGTGCCAGCAGCCTTCAGGGCGACAATTCACCCCTCCACTTT.